This entry features one T cell receptor beta chain sequence. This entry belongs to a study of blood T cell repertoires in COVID-19. The germline CDR1 and CDR2 sequences are SNHLY and FYNNEI. The CDR3 is 16 residues long. After removal of 0 bases from V and 5 bases from J, the junction contained 8 bases not matched to a gene. Produced via immunoSEQ multiplex PCR; TCRdb's table is partial and in-frame only. The table shows under 130,000 clones, with 85% occurring only once. This TCR was sampled from a man between 45 and 60 years old with acute or convalescent COVID-19. Sequencing was carried out using peripheral blood. This chain joins TRBV2 and TRBJ1-1; 8 bases map to TRBD1. The DNA of the CDR3 is TGTGCCAGCAGTGAAGCGAATTGGCAGGGGGCGACTGAAGCTTTCTTT. Translating it yields CASSEANWQGATEAFF.